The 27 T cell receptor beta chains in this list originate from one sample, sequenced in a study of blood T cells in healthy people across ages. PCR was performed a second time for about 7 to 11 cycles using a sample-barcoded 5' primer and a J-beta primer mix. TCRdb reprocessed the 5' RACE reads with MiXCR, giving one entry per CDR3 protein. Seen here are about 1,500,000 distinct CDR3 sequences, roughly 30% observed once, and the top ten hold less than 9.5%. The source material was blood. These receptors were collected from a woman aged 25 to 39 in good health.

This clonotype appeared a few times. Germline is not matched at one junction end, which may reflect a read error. DNA of the CDR3: TGTGCCAGCAGTTTGCAGAAAGGTTCACCCCACCACTTT. Amino acids: CASSLQKGSPHHF. The chain uses TRBV12-3 or TRBV12-4 and TRBJ1-6; D uncertain. The CDR3 loop spans 13 amino acids.

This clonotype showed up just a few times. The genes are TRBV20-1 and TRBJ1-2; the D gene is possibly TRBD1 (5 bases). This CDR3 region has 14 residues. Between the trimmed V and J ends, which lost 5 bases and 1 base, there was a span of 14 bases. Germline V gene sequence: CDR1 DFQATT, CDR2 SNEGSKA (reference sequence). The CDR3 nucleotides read TGCAGTGCTGCCGGTGGGGGTGATAACTATGGCTACACCTTC. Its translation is CSAAGGGDNYGYTF.

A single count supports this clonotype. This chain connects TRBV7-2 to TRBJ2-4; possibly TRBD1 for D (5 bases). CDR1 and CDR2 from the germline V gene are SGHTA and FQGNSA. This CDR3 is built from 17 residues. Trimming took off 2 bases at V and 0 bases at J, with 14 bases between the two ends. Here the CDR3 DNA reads TGTGCCAGCAGCTTAACAGGTTTAGCCAGAGCCAAAAACATTCAGTACTTC. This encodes CASSLTGLARAKNIQYF.

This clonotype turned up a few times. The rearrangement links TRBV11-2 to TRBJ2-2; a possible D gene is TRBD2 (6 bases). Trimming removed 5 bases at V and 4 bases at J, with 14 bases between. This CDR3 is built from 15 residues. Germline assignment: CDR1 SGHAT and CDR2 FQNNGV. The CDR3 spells CASSQRRESTGELFF. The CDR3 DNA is TGTGCCAGCAGCCAAAGGAGGGAGAGCACCGGGGAGCTGTTTTTT.

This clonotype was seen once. CDR3 loop: CSAEAQKEQYF. The CDR3 nucleotides are TGCAGTGCCGAAGCTCAGAAAGAGCAGTACTTC. V is TRBV20-1 and J is TRBJ2-7; D unclear. Germline V gives CDR1 DFQATT, CDR2 SNEGSKA (reference sequence). The CDR3 consists of 11 residues. V was trimmed by 6 bases and J by 7 bases, leaving 13 bases between them.

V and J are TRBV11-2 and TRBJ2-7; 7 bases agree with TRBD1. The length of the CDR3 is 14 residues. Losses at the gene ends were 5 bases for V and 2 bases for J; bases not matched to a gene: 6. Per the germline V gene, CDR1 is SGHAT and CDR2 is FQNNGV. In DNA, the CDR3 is TGTGCCAGCAGCCAAGCGGACAGGACCTACGAGCAGTACTTC. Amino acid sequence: CASSQADRTYEQYF.

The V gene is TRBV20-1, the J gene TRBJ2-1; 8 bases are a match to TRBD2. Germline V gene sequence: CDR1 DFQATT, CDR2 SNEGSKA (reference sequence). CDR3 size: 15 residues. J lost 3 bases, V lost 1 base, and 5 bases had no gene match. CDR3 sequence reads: CSARGSGRGYNEQFF. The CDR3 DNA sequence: TGCAGTGCTAGAGGGTCCGGGAGGGGCTACAATGAGCAGTTCTTC.

The CDR3 is CASSLEAGGREFF. The CDR3 coding sequence is TGTGCCAGCAGCTTAGAGGCGGGAGGGAGGGAGTTCTTC. The V call is TRBV7-2, the J call TRBJ2-1, with 9 positions matching TRBD2. The V gene's germline CDR1 is SGHTA and CDR2 FQGNSA. This CDR3 region has 13 residues. With V trimmed by 1 base and J by 14 bases, 6 bases remained unmatched.

CDR3 coding DNA: TGTGCCACCAGTGATTTGGGAAAGAGGGACAGGGCTGGCTACACCTTC. This codes for CATSDLGKRDRAGYTF. This chain uses TRBV24-1 with TRBJ1-2; 9 bases match TRBD1. CDR1 and CDR2 from the germline V gene are KGHDR and SFDVKD. The V and J ends lost 0 bases and 7 bases, in that order; junction bases with no gene match: 8. This CDR3 is 16 amino acids long.

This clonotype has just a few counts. CDR3 nucleotide sequence: TGCAGTGCAAACCATATGGGGCAGAACACGGAGACCCAGTACTTC. It is translated as CSANHMGQNTETQYF. The chain employs TRBV20-1 and TRBJ2-5; TRBD1 is a possible D gene (5 bases). The germline gives CDR1 DFQATT, CDR2 SNEGSKA (reference sequence). The CDR3 is 15 amino acids. V was trimmed by 6 bases and J by 5 bases, leaving 22 bases between them.

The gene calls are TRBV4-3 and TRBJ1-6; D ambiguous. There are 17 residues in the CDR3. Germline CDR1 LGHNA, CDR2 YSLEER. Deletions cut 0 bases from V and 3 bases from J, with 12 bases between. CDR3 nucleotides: TGCGCCAGCAGCCAAGAGGCCCCTACCATCTATAATTCACCCCTCCACTTT. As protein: CASSQEAPTIYNSPLHF.

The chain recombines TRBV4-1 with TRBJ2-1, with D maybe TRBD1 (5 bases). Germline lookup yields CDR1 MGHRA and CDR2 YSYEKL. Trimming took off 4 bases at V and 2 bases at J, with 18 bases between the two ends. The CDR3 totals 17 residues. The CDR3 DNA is TGCGCCAGCAGCCCCAGGGTCATAGTGGGTCCCTACAATGAGCAGTTCTTC. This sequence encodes CASSPRVIVGPYNEQFF.

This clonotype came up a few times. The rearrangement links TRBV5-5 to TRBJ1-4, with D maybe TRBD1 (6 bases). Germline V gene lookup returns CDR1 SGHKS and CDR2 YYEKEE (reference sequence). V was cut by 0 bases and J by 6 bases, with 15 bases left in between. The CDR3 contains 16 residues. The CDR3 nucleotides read TGTGCCAGCAGCTTGGGGCCGGACAGACGGTATGAAAAACTGTTTTTT. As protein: CASSLGPDRRYEKLFF. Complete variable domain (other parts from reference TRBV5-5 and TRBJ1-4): DAGVTQSPTHLIKTRGQQVTLRCSPISGHKSVSWYQQVLGQGPQFIFQYYEKEERGRGNFPDRFSARQFPNYSSELNVNALLLGDSALYLCASSLGPDRRYEKLFFGSGTQLSVL.

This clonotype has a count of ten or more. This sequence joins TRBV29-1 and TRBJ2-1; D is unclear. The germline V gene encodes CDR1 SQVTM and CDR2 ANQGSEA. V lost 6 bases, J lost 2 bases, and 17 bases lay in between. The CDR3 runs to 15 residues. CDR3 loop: CSVLPLLTTYNEQFF. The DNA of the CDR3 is TGCAGCGTCCTGCCCCTGCTAACAACCTACAATGAGCAGTTCTTC.

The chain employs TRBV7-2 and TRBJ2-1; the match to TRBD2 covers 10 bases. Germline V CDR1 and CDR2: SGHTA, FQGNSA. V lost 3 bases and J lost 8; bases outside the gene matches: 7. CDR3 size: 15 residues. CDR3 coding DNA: TGTGCCAGCAGCTTTCAAAGCGGGAGGGTTGATGAGCAGTTCTTC. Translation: CASSFQSGRVDEQFF.

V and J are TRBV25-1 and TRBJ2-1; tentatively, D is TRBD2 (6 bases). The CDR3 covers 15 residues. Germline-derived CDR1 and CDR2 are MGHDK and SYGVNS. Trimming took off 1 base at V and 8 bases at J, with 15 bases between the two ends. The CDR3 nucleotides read TGTGCCAGCAGTGAATTTGGCGGAGGAGGGTATGAGCAGTTCTTC. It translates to CASSEFGGGGYEQFF.

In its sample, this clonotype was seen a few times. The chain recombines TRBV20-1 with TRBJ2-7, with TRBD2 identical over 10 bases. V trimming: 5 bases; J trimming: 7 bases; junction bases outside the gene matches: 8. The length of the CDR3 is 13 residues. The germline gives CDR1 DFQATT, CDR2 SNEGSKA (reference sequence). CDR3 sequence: CSAELAGVGEQYF. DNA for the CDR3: TGCAGTGCTGAGCTAGCGGGGGTAGGAGAGCAGTACTTC.

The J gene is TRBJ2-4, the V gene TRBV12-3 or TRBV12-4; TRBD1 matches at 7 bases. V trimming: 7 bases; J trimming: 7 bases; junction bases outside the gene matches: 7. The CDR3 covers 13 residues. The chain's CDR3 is CASTLQGSNIQYF. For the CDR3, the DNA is TGTGCCAGCACCTTACAGGGGTCGAACATTCAGTACTTC.

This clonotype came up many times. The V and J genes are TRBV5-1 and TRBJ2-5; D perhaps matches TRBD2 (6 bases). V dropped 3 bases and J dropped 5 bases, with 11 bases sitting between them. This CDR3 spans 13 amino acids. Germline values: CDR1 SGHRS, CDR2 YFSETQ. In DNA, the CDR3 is TGCGCCAGCAGCTCCTGGGCGGGGGAGACCCAGTACTTC. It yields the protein CASSSWAGETQYF. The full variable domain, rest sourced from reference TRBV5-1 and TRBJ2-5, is KAGVTQTPRYLIKTRGQQVTLSCSPISGHRSVSWYQQTPGQGLQFLFEYFSETQRNKGNFPGRFSGRQFSNSRSEMNVSTLELGDSALYLCASSSWAGETQYFGPGTRLLVL.

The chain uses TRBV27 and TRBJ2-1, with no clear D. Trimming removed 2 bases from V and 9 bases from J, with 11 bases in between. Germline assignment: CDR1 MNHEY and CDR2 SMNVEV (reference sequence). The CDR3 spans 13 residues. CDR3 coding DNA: TGTGCCAGCAGTTTAGCCCCGGGCTTTGAGCAGTTCTTC. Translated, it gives CASSLAPGFEQFF.

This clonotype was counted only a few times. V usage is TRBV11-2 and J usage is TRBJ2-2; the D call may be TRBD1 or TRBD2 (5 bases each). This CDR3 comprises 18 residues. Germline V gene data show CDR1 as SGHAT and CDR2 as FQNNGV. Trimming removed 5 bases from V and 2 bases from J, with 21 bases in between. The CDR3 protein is CASSARPMARGNTGELFF. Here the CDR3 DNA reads TGTGCCAGCAGCGCCCGCCCCATGGCGAGGGGCAACACCGGGGAGCTGTTTTTT.

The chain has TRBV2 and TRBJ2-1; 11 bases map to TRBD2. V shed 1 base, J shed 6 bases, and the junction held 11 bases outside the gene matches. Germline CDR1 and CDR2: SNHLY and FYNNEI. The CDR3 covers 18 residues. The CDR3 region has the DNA TGTGCCAGCAGTGAAGATGCTAGCGGGGGGACTGGTCGCAATGAGCAGTTCTTC. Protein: CASSEDASGGTGRNEQFF.

The CDR3 bases are TGCAGTGCTAGAGAGGGCGGGAGTCCCTACAATGAGCAGTACTTC. Translation gives CSAREGGSPYNEQYF. The rearrangement uses TRBV20-1 and TRBJ2-7; the match to TRBD2 covers 7 bases. The germline V gene has CDR1 DFQATT and CDR2 SNEGSKA (reference sequence). Germline trimming cut 0 bases from V and 7 bases from J; bases unmatched to any gene: 12. The CDR3 consists of 15 residues.

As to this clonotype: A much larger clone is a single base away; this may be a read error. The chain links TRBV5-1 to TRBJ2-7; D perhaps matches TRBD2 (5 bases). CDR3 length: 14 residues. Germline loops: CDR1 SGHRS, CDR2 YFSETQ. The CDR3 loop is CASNLETGFGEQYF. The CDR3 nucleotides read TGCGCCAGCAACTTGGAGACGGGGTTCGGCGAGCAGTACTTC.

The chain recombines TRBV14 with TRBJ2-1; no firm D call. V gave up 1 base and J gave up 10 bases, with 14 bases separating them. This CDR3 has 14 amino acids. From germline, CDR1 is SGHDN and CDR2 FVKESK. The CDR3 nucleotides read TGTGCCAGCAGCCAAGGGCTGGGCGCTTTCGAGCAGTTCTTC. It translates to CASSQGLGAFEQFF.

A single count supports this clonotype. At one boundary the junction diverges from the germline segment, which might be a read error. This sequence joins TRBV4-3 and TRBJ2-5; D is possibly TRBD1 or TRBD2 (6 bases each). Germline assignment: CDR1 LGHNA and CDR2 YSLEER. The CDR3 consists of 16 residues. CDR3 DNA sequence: TGCGCCAGCAGCCAAGGTTCCGGGGGCGCGGTAGAGATCCAGTACTTC. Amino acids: CASSQGSGGAVEIQYF.

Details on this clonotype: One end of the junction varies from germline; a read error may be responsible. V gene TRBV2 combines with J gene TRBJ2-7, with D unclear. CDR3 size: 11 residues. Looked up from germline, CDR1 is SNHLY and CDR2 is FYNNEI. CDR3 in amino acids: CASKASSEQYF. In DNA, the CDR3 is TGTGCCAGCAAGGCTTCCTCCGAGCAGTACTTC. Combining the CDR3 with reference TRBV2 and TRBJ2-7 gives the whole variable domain EPEVTQTPSHQVTQMGQEVILRCVPISNHLYFYWYRQILGQKVEFLVSFYNNEISEKSEIFDDQFSVERPDGSNFTLKIRSTKLEDSAMYFCASKASSEQYFGPGTRLTVT.